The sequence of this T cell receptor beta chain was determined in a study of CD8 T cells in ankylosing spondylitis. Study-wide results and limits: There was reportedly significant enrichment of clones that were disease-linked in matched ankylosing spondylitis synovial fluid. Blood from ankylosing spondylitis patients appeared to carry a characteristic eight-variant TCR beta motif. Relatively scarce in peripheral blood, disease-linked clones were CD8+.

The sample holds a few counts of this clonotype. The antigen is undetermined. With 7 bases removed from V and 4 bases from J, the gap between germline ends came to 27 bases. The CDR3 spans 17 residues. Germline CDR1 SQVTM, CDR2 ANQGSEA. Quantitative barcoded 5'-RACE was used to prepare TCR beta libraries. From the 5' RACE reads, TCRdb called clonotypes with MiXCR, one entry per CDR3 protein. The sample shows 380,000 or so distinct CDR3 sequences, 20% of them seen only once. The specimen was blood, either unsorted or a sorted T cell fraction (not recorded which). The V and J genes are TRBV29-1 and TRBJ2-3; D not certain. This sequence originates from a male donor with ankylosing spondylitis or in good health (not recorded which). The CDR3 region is CSAVILWAIMAPDTQYF. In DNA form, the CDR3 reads TGCAGCGCTGTAATACTTTGGGCCATCATGGCCCCAGATACGCAGTATTTT.